This T cell receptor beta chain is drawn from a study of blood T cell repertoires in COVID-19. Background on the study: Italy, Spain and the United States were the sources of the convalescent and acute COVID-19 samples. Sample material is recorded as cDNA or gDNA derived from T cells, B-cell-depleted T cells, or PBMCs.

Original handling: Reference gene primer amplification in the assay estimated nucleated cell counts. Libraries were prepared by immunoSEQ multiplex PCR; TCRdb keeps only in-frame clonotypes and omits some of them. The V and J calls and clone size were taken over from that table, and D and trimming were inferred from the DNA. This table holds 200,000 to 250,000 clones, roughly 75% found once. The specimen was peripheral blood. The TCR originated in a woman in her 70s with acute or convalescent COVID-19.

This CDR3 reads CASSEQRGLEQFF. The CDR3 region has the DNA TGCGCCAGCAGTGAGCAGAGGGGGCTTGAGCAGTTCTTC. This rearrangement joins TRBV10-2 to TRBJ2-1; 7 bases align to TRBD1. V was pared by 2 bases and J by 9 bases, with 4 bases of the junction left unmatched. This CDR3 spans 13 amino acids. Germline V lookup: CDR1 WSHSY, CDR2 SAAADI.